Shown below are 16 T cell receptor beta chains from a single sample sequenced in a study of blood T cell repertoires in COVID-19. The repertoire was sequenced with immunoSEQ multiplex PCR; TCRdb's copy has only in-frame clones and lacks some. The sample contains 40,000 to 45,000 clones, under 90% of which appear only once. The specimen was peripheral blood. Source of these receptors: a man over 45 with active COVID-19.

The V gene is TRBV28, the J gene TRBJ2-1; tentative D call: TRBD1 (6 bases). The CDR3 contains 21 residues. Germline V gives CDR1 MDHEN, CDR2 SYDVKM. V gave up 3 bases and J gave up 4 bases, with 31 bases separating them. The CDR3 DNA is TGTGCCAGCAGTTTCCAACCGGGACAAGGACATAATAAAGGCTTTTACAATGAGCAGTTCTTC. Residues: CASSFQPGQGHNKGFYNEQFF.

The V call is TRBV3-1 (or the pseudogene TRBV3-2), the J call TRBJ2-7, with 14 bases matching TRBD2. CDR3 length: 15 residues. Looked up from germline, CDR1 is LGHDT and CDR2 is YNNKEL (reference sequence). Germline trimming cut 4 bases from V and 7 bases from J; bases unmatched to any gene: 6. As DNA, the CDR3 is TGTGCCAGCAGCCTCCTAGGACTAGCGGGAGGAGAGCAGTACTTC. This gives the protein CASSLLGLAGGEQYF.

This chain links TRBV19 with TRBJ2-1, with 10 bases lining up with TRBD2. V gave up 5 bases and J gave up 2 bases; unmatched junction bases: 0. The germline V gene encodes CDR1 LNHDA and CDR2 SQIVND (reference sequence). The CDR3 extends over 14 amino acids. CDR3 loop: CASSLAGAYNEQFF. As DNA, the CDR3 is TGTGCCAGTAGTCTAGCGGGAGCCTACAATGAGCAGTTCTTC. The variable domain in full, completed from reference TRBV19 and TRBJ2-1, reads DGGITQSPKYLFRKEGQNVTLSCEQNLNHDAMYWYRQDPGQGLRLIYYSQIVNDFQKGDIAEGYSVSREKKESFPLTVTSAQKNPTAFYLCASSLAGAYNEQFFGPGTRLTVL.

Regarding this clone: Other DNA sequences in this specimen translate into the identical CDR3. The chain combines TRBV10-2 with TRBJ1-2, with TRBD1 as a possible D gene (6 bases). The V end was cut by 3 bases, the J end by 3 bases, with 8 bases between. The CDR3 length is 13 residues. Germline assignment: CDR1 WSHSY and CDR2 SAAADI. The CDR3 region is CASSDRGDYGYTF. The DNA for the CDR3 is TGCGCCAGCAGTGACAGGGGAGACTATGGCTACACCTTC.

This rearrangement joins TRBV19 to TRBJ2-2; D not certain. The CDR3 is 14 amino acids. From germline, CDR1 is LNHDA and CDR2 SQIVND (reference sequence). Trimming cost V 3 bases and J 3 bases, with 8 bases left between them. The chain's CDR3 is CASSMLLDTGELFF. The CDR3 DNA reads TGTGCCAGTAGTATGCTATTGGACACCGGGGAGCTGTTTTTT.

This clone is a singleton in its sample. The V and J genes are TRBV19 and TRBJ2-1; 9 bases match TRBD2. V shed 8 bases and J 9 bases; nucleotides not matched to a gene: 11. Germline CDR1 LNHDA, CDR2 SQIVND (reference sequence). This CDR3 has 14 residues. The CDR3 sequence: CASRIAGVEGEQFF. The CDR3 nucleotides are TGTGCCAGTCGCATAGCGGGAGTCGAGGGTGAGCAGTTCTTC.

This chain connects TRBV19 to TRBJ2-3; TRBD2 matches at 13 bases. Germline V lookup: CDR1 LNHDA, CDR2 SQIVND (reference sequence). The CDR3 is made up of 19 amino acids. Unmatched junction bases numbered 10, after V lost 0 bases and J lost 4 bases. The CDR3 spells CASSIDGTSGRGAADTQYF. The CDR3 nucleotides read TGTGCCAGTAGTATAGATGGCACTAGCGGGAGGGGAGCGGCAGATACGCAGTATTTT.

This chain uses TRBV9 with TRBJ2-5, with TRBD2 identical over 11 bases. The length of the CDR3 is 17 residues. J lost 3 bases, V lost 0 bases, and 7 bases had no gene match. Germline V gene data show CDR1 as SGDLS and CDR2 as YYNGEE. The CDR3: CASSVGISGRAEETQYF. The CDR3 DNA follows: TGTGCCAGCAGCGTAGGGATTAGCGGGAGGGCAGAAGAGACCCAGTACTTC.

J is TRBJ2-7 and V is TRBV7-2; D perhaps matches TRBD1 (5 bases). The germline gives CDR1 SGHTA, CDR2 FQGNSA. V shed 5 bases and J shed 3 bases, with 8 bases lying between them. This CDR3 comprises 12 residues. CDR3 in amino acids: CASSPTVYEQYF. Here the CDR3 DNA reads TGTGCCAGCAGCCCGACAGTCTACGAGCAGTACTTC.

The chain employs TRBV24-1 and TRBJ1-5; 10 nucleotides match TRBD1. The CDR3 totals 17 residues. V lost 4 bases, J lost 0 bases, and 5 bases stayed unmatched. CDR1 and CDR2 from the germline V gene are KGHDR and SFDVKD. Here the CDR3 DNA reads TGTGCCACCAGTGACGCGGGACAGGGGATTAGCAATCAGCCCCAGCATTTT. Protein: CATSDAGQGISNQPQHF.

This clone showed up just once. This chain links TRBV11-2 with TRBJ1-2; no reliable D call. CDR1 is SGHAT, CDR2 FQNNGV, per germline. Trimming cost V 2 bases and J 3 bases, with 16 bases left between them. The CDR3 runs 16 residues. Here the CDR3 DNA reads TGTGCCAGCAGCTTAACCAGAAGTAGAGCGGACTATGGCTACACCTTC. Translating it yields CASSLTRSRADYGYTF.

J is TRBJ2-7 and V is TRBV10-2; possibly TRBD2 for D (6 bases). V was trimmed by 4 bases and J by 3 bases, leaving 13 bases between them. The CDR3 runs 14 residues. Per the germline V gene, CDR1 is WSHSY and CDR2 is SAAADI. The CDR3 spells CASSANLEGYEQYF. The CDR3, as DNA: TGCGCCAGCAGTGCGAACTTGGAGGGCTACGAGCAGTACTTC.

V usage is TRBV29-1 and J usage is TRBJ1-1; the match to TRBD1 covers 10 bases. The V segment lost 7 bases and the J segment 0 bases; nucleotides outside the gene matches: 5. Germline V gene sequence: CDR1 SQVTM, CDR2 ANQGSEA. The CDR3 contains 14 residues. CDR3 DNA sequence: TGCAGCGCTTGGACAGGGGGTATGAACACTGAAGCTTTCTTT. It is translated as CSAWTGGMNTEAFF.

J is TRBJ2-3 and V is TRBV5-6; a possible D gene is TRBD1 (5 bases). Germline CDR1 SGHDT, CDR2 YYEEEE. Trimming removed 2 bases from V and 2 bases from J, with 9 bases in between. The length of the CDR3 is 14 residues. CDR3 region: CASSFQGPTDTQYF. The CDR3 DNA reads TGTGCCAGCAGCTTCCAGGGTCCCACAGATACGCAGTATTTT.

V and J are TRBV10-3 and TRBJ2-2, with 9 bases identical to TRBD2. The CDR3 runs to 17 residues. Germline values: CDR1 ENHRY, CDR2 SYGVKD. V dropped 0 bases and J dropped 6; count of bases not matched to a gene: 8. The CDR3 protein is CAISESVLAGEAGELFF. The CDR3, as DNA: TGTGCCATCAGTGAGTCGGTTTTAGCGGGAGAGGCCGGGGAGCTGTTTTTT.

The CDR3 here is CASSQEVGGAYEQYF. CDR3 DNA: TGTGCCAGCAGCCAAGAGGTAGGGGGCGCGTACGAGCAGTACTTC. This rearrangement joins TRBV4-2 to TRBJ2-7, with TRBD1 matching 7 bases. Germline CDR1 is LGHNA and CDR2 is YNFKEQ. With 0 bases clipped from V and 4 bases from J, the junction kept 6 bases outside the gene matches. The CDR3 has 15 residues.